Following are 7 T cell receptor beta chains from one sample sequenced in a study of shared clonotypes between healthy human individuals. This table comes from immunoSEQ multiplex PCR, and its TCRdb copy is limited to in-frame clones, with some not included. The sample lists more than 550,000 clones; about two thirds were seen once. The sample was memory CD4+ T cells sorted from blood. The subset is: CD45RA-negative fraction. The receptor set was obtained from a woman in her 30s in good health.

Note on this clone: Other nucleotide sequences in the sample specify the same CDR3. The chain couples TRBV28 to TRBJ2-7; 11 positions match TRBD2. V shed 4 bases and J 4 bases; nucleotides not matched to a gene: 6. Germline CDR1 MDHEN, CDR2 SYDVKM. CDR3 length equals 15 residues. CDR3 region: CASSSTGTSGYEQYF. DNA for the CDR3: TGTGCCAGCAGTTCCACCGGGACTAGCGGTTACGAGCAGTACTTC.

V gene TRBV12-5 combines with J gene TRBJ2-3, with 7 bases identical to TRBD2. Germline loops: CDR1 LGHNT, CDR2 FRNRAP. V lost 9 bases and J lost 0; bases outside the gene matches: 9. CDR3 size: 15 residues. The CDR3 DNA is TGTGCTAGCGGACCGCGGGGGACTAGCACAGATACGCAGTATTTT. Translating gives CASGPRGTSTDTQYF.

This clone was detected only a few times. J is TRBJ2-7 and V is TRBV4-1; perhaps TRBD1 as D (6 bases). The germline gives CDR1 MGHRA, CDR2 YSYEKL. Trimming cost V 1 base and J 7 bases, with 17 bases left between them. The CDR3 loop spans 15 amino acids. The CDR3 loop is CASSQGQGPRQEQYF. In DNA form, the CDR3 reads TGCGCCAGCAGCCAAGGGCAGGGGCCGCGGCAAGAGCAGTACTTC.

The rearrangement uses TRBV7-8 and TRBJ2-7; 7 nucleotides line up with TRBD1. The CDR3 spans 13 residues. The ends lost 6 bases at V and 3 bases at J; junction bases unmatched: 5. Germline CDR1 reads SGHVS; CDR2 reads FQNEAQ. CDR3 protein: CASSRDSSYEQYF. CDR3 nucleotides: TGTGCCAGCAGTCGGGACAGCAGCTACGAGCAGTACTTC.

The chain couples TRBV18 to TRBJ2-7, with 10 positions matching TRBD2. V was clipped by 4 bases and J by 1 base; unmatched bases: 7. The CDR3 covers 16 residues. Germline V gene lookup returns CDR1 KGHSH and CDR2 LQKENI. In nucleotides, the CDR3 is TGTGCCAGCTCACTCTTAGCGGGAGGTAGGTCCTACGAGCAGTACTTC. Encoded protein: CASSLLAGGRSYEQYF.

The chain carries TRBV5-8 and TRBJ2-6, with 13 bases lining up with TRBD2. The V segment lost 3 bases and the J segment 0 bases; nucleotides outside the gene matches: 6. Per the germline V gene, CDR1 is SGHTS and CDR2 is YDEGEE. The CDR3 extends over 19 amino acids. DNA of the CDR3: TGTGCCAGCAGCTCTGGACTAGCGGGAGACTACTCTGGGGCCAACGTCCTGACTTTC. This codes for CASSSGLAGDYSGANVLTF.

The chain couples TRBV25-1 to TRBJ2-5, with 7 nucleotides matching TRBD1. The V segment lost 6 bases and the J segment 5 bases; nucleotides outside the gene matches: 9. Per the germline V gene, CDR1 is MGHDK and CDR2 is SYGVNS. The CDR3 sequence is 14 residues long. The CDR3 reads CASRKGAAHETQYF. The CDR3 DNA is TGTGCCAGCAGAAAGGGGGCGGCCCACGAGACCCAGTACTTC.